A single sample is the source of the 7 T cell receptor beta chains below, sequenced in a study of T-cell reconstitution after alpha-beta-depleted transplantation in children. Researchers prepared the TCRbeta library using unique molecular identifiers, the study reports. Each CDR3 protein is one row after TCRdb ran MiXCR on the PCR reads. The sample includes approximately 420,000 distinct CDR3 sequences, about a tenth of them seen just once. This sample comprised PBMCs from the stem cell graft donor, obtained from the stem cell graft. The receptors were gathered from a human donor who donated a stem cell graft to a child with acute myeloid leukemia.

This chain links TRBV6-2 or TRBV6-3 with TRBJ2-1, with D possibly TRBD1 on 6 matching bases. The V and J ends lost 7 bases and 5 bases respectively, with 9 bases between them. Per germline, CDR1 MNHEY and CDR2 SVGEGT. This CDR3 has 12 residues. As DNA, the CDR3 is TGTGCCAGCAAGGGGGAAAACAATGAGCAGTTCTTC. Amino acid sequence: CASKGENNEQFF.

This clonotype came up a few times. The CDR3 loop reads CASSLVRGRDTEAFF. CDR3 DNA: TGTGCCAGCAGCTTAGTTCGGGGGAGGGACACTGAAGCTTTCTTT. The chain carries TRBV7-9 and TRBJ1-1; perhaps TRBD1 as D (5 bases). This CDR3 is built from 15 residues. V lost 1 base and J 3 bases, leaving 12 bases between the germline ends. Germline V gives CDR1 SEHNR, CDR2 FQNEAQ (reference sequence).

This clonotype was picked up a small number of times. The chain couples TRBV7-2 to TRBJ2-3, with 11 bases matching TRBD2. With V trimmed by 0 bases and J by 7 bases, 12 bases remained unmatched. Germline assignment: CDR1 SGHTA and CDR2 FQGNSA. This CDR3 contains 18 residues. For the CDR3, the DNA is TGTGCCAGCAGCTTAGCTATTAGCGGGGGGGCCGCAGGTAATACGCAGTATTTT. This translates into CASSLAISGGAAGNTQYF.

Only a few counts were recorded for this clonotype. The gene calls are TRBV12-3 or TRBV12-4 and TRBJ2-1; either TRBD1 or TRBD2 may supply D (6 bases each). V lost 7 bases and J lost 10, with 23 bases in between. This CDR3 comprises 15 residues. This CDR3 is CASTAAGGWIGEQFF. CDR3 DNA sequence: TGTGCCAGCACCGCAGCCGGGGGCTGGATTGGCGAGCAGTTCTTC.

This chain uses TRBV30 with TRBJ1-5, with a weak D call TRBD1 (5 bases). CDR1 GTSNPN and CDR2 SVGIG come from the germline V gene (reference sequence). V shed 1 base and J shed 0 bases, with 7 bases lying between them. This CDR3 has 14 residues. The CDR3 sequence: CAWSATVSNQPQHF. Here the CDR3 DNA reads TGTGCCTGGAGTGCGACAGTTAGCAATCAGCCCCAGCATTTT. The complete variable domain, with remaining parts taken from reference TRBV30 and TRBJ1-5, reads SQTIHQWPATLVQPVGSPLSLECTVEGTSNPNLYWYRQAAGRGLQLLFYSVGIGQISSEVPQNLSASRPQDRQFILSSKKLLLSDSGFYLCAWSATVSNQPQHFGDGTRLSIL.

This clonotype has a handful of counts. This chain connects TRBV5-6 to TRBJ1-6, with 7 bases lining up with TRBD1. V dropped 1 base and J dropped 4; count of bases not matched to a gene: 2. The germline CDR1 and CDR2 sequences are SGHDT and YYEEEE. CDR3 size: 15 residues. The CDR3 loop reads CASSLRGRYNSPLHF. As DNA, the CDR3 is TGTGCCAGCAGCTTGAGGGGGCGATATAATTCACCCCTCCACTTT.

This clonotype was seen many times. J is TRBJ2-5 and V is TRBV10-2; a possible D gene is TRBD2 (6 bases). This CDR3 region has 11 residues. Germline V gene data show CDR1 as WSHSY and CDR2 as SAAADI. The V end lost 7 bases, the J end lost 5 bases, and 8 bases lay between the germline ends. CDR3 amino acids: CASNAGETQYF. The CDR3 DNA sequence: TGCGCCAGCAATGCGGGGGAGACCCAGTACTTC.